The 6 T cell receptor beta chains listed next were all sequenced from one sample in a study of shared clonotypes between healthy human individuals. Sequenced by immunoSEQ multiplex PCR; TCRdb stores in-frame clones only, minus some. The data show about 2.4 million clones, over 85% seen once. The sequencing input was naive CD4+ T cells from PBMCs. Subset of the sample: CD45RA+ positively selected. The receptors here all came from a young man in good health. Some clones in this sample may be carry-over from other donors' samples.

V gene TRBV5-1 combines with J gene TRBJ2-3; the D is unclear. V lost 4 bases and J 4 bases, leaving 13 bases between the germline ends. The germline V gene has CDR1 SGHRS and CDR2 YFSETQ. The length of the CDR3 is 14 residues. The CDR3 DNA reads as TGCGCCAGCAGCCCCCTAAACCAGGCAGATACGCAGTATTTT. Its protein is CASSPLNQADTQYF.

This clone was seen just once. The chain carries TRBV13 and TRBJ2-1; 7 positions match TRBD2. Trimming at V came to 4 bases and at J to 6 bases, leaving 12 bases not matched to a gene. Germline CDR1 reads PRHDT; CDR2 reads FYEKMQ (reference sequence). This CDR3 is built from 16 residues. DNA for the CDR3: TGTGCCAGCAGCTGGGAGGGCTTCGAGCGGCGCAATGAGCAGTTCTTC. Translating gives CASSWEGFERRNEQFF.

This chain connects TRBV11-3 to TRBJ2-5, with D possibly being TRBD1 (8 bases). Germline CDR1 reads SGHNT; CDR2 reads YENEEA. The CDR3 extends over 15 amino acids. Trimming stripped 6 bases from V and 1 base from J, with 15 bases between. DNA of the CDR3: TGTGCCAGCAGTAAGAACAGGGGGGGCCAAGAGACCCAGTACTTC. This encodes CASSKNRGGQETQYF.

The chain recombines TRBV11-2 with TRBJ1-5; D gene unclear. Germline V CDR1 and CDR2: SGHAT, FQNNGV. The CDR3 contains 13 residues. V was shortened by 1 base and J by 4 bases, with 5 bases between the two germline ends. As DNA, the CDR3 is TGTGCCAGCAGCTTAGTACAGAATCAGCCCCAGCATTTT. Amino acids: CASSLVQNQPQHF.

The chain is built from TRBV19 and TRBJ1-5; D gene uncertain. This CDR3 spans 12 amino acids. Trimming pared 6 bases from V and 6 bases from J, leaving 9 bases between. Germline V lookup: CDR1 LNHDA, CDR2 SQIVND (reference sequence). The CDR3 nucleotides read TGTGCCAGTAGGCACTACGGTCAGCCCCAGCATTTT. Its protein product is CASRHYGQPQHF.

This chain links TRBV7-9 with TRBJ2-3; possible D gene TRBD2, 6 bases. Per germline, CDR1 SEHNR and CDR2 FQNEAQ (reference sequence). Trimming stripped 5 bases from V and 4 bases from J, with 16 bases between. This CDR3 is built from 15 residues. The CDR3 here is CASSAPTSRSDTQYF. For the CDR3, the DNA is TGTGCCAGCAGCGCTCCGACTAGTAGGTCAGATACGCAGTATTTT.